Here is one T cell receptor beta chain with its context. This entry belongs to a study of blood T cell repertoires in COVID-19. Study-wide context: The origin of the acute and convalescent COVID-19 samples was the United States, Italy and Spain. T cells, B-cell-depleted T cells, or PBMCs provided the cDNA or gDNA that served as material.

As handled by the study authors: Estimation of nucleated cell counts was performed using reference gene primer amplification. The protocol was immunoSEQ multiplex PCR, while the TCRdb copy is restricted to in-frame clones and leaves out a portion. V, J and clone size were drawn from that table, and D and trimming were deduced from the DNA. The data show about 160,000 clones, roughly nine tenths seen once. CDR3 length: 14 amino acids. Germline CDR1 SEHNR, CDR2 FQNEAQ (reference sequence). The V end lost 5 bases, the J end lost 0 bases, and 8 bases lay between the germline ends. Specimen: peripheral blood. This rearrangement joins TRBV7-9 to TRBJ1-5, with D perhaps TRBD1 (5 bases). This clonotype originated in a man in his 60s with active or convalescent COVID-19. CDR3 protein: CASSMGLSNQPQHF. For the CDR3, the DNA is TGTGCCAGCAGCATGGGACTTAGCAATCAGCCCCAGCATTTT.